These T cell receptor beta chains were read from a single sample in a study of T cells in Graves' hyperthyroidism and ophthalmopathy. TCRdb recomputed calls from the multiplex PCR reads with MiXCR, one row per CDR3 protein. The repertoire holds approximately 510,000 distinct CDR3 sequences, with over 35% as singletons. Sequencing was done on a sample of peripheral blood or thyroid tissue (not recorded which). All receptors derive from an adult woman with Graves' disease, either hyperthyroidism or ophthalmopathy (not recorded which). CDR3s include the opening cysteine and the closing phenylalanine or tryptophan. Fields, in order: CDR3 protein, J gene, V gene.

CASRESSNQPQHF TRBJ1-5 TRBV2
CASSLFWSGNTIYF TRBJ1-3 TRBV11-2
CASSPDGSYGYTF TRBJ1-2 TRBV7-9
CASSSRRPSQETQYF TRBJ2-5 TRBV13
CSARDPLDTGELFF TRBJ2-2 TRBV20-1
CSATGQLDQPQHF TRBJ1-5 TRBV20-1
CASSSAGIGTEAFF TRBJ1-1 TRBV7-2
CASSTGTQYF TRBJ2-5 TRBV7-2
CAISEDPQGLGYTF TRBJ1-2 TRBV10-3
CAISEERANEQFF TRBJ2-1 TRBV10-3
CASSHARPGKLFF TRBJ1-4 TRBV7-9
CSAGGQGRSGANVLTF TRBJ2-6 TRBV20-1
CASSAPLGRNTEAFF TRBJ1-1 TRBV11-2
CASSGKGAANTEAFF TRBJ1-1 TRBV6-6
CASSLQDNSPLHF TRBJ1-6 TRBV12-3/TRBV12-4
CSAREGGRNYEQYF TRBJ2-7 TRBV20-1
CASSSGHEWREQYF TRBJ2-7 TRBV6-1
CSASPGTPRF TRBJ2-7 TRBV20-1
CATSRRNTEAFF TRBJ1-1 TRBV15
CAISESVFAGTAAVQYF TRBJ2-7 TRBV10-3
CASSMAEGFYNQPQHF TRBJ1-5 TRBV19
CASRPGLARQETQHF TRBJ1-5 TRBV19
CASTPGPTGRLF TRBJ1-3 TRBV7-9
CASGYSPVSEAFF TRBJ1-1 TRBV19
CASSSTGAPEGEQYF TRBJ2-7 TRBV7-6
CASSGSGLAERWYEQYF TRBJ2-7 TRBV10-1
CASSLSGTQETQYF TRBJ2-5 TRBV5-6
CAISDGTSYEKLFF TRBJ1-4 TRBV10-3
CASSIARGAGEAFF TRBJ1-1 TRBV7-2
CASRESVIMNTEAFF TRBJ1-1 TRBV2
CASSARQGKNTGELFF TRBJ2-2 TRBV2
CASSGRQGSNTEAFF TRBJ1-1 TRBV9
CATRRDNNQPQHF TRBJ1-5 TRBV24-1
CASSSLHGNSYEQYF TRBJ2-7 TRBV7-2
CASSSLVTGGGTEAFF TRBJ1-1 TRBV5-1
CASSPDPSYEQYF TRBJ2-7 TRBV5-1
CASSLADSWSSNQPQHF TRBJ1-5 TRBV9
CSTSPGPNTEAFF TRBJ1-1 TRBV29-1
CASSLSGVQGYEHF TRBJ1-5 TRBV7-9
CASTEAGGCSYNSPLHF TRBJ1-6 TRBV14
CASSLAGSPGNQPQHF TRBJ1-5 TRBV5-1
CASSVGTGAEVNEQFF TRBJ2-1 TRBV9
CATSRVHEGLREKLFF TRBJ1-4 TRBV15
CASSIESGSLHEHF TRBJ1-5 TRBV19
CASSPGTFLGSEQYF TRBJ2-7 TRBV7-8
CAWSSTGVYEQYF TRBJ2-7 TRBV30
CASSPTGTGPHEQYF TRBJ2-7 TRBV7-3
CATERTSGPTGELFF TRBJ2-2 TRBV25-1
CASSAYARNSYEQYF TRBJ2-7 TRBV2
CATTGTVYEQYF TRBJ2-7 TRBV10-1
CASSSGRAGELFF TRBJ2-2 TRBV12-3/TRBV12-4
CASSLQGDYEQYF TRBJ2-7 TRBV7-9
CASSEFGFEQYF TRBJ2-7 TRBV2
CASSLEAGDTYF TRBJ2-7 TRBV7-2
CASVARWAANTEAFF TRBJ1-1 TRBV7-2
CASSQGDPVGSQHF TRBJ1-5 TRBV4-1
CASNIQGASGNTIYF TRBJ1-3 TRBV7-2
CAISRTGGYQETQYF TRBJ2-5 TRBV10-3